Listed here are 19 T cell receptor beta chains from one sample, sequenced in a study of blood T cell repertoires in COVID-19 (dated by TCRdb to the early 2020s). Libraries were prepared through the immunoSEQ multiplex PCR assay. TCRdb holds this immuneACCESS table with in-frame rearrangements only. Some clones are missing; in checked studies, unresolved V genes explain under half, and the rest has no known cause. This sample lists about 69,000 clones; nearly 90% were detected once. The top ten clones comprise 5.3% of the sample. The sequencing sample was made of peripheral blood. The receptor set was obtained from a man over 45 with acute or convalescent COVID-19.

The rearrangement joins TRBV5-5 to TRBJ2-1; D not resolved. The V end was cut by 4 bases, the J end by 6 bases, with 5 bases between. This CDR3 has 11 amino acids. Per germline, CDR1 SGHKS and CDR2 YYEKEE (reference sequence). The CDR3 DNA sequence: TGTGCCAGCAGCCCCAGCAATGAGCAGTTCTTC. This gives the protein CASSPSNEQFF.

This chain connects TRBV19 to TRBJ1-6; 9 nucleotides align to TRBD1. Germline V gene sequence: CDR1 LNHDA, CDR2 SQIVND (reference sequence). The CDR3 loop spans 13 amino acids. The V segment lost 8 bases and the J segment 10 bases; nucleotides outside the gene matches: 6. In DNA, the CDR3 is TGTGCCAGTGGGACAGGGCGAGAATCACCCCTCCACTTT. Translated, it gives CASGTGRESPLHF. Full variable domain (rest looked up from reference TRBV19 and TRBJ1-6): DGGITQSPKYLFRKEGQNVTLSCEQNLNHDAMYWYRQDPGQGLRLIYYSQIVNDFQKGDIAEGYSVSREKKESFPLTVTSAQKNPTAFYLCASGTGRESPLHFGNGTRLTVT.

DNA of the CDR3: TGTGCCAGCAGCTCGAGAATCAGTGCGGCGATGAACACTGAAGCTTTCTTT. Its translation: CASSSRISAAMNTEAFF. The rearrangement joins TRBV7-2 to TRBJ1-1; D is undetermined. The CDR3 consists of 17 residues. V was pared by 4 bases and J by 0 bases, with 18 bases between. Germline CDR1 SGHTA, CDR2 FQGNSA.

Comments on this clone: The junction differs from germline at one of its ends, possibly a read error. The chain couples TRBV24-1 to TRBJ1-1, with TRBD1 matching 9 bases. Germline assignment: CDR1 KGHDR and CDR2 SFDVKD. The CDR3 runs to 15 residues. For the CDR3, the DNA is TGTGCCACCAGTGATTCCCAAACCCCGGGACAGGGTTTTGTTTTT. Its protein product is CATSDSQTPGQGFVF.

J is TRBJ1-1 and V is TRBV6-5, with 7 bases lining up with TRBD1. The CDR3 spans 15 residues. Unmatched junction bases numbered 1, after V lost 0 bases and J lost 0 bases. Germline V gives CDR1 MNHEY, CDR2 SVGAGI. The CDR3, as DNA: TGTGCCAGCAGTTACTCCGGGACAGTGAACACTGAAGCTTTCTTT. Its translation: CASSYSGTVNTEAFF.

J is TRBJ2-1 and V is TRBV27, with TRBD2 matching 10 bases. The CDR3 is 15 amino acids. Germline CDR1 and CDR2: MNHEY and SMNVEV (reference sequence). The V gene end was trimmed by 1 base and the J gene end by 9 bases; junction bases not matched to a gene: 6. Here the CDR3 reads CASSLLSSGSSEQFF. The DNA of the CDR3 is TGTGCCAGCAGTTTATTGTCTAGCGGGAGTAGTGAGCAGTTCTTC.

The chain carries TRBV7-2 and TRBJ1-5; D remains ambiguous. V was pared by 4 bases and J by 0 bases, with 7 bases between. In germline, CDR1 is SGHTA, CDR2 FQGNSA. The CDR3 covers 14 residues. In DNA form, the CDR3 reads TGTGCCAGCAGCTCGACTGGTAGCAATCAGCCCCAGCATTTT. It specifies CASSSTGSNQPQHF. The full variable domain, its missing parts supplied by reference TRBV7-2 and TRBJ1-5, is GAGVSQSPSNKVTEKGKDVELRCDPISGHTALYWYRQSLGQGLEFLIYFQGNSAPDKSGLPSDRFSAERTGGSVSTLTIQRTQQEDSAVYLCASSSTGSNQPQHFGDGTRLSIL.

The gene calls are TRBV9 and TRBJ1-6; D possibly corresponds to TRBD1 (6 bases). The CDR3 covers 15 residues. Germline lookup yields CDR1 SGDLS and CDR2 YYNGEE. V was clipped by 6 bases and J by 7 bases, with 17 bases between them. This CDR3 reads CASTLEQGSNSPLHF. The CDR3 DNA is TGTGCCAGCACCTTAGAACAGGGTTCGAATTCACCCCTCCACTTT.

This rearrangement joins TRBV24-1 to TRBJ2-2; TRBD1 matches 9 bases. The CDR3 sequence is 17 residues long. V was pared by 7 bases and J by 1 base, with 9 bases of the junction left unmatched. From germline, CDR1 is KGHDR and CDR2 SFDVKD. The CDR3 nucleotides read TGTGCCACCAGAACCCGACCGGGACAGGGGAACACCGGGGAGCTGTTTTTT. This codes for CATRTRPGQGNTGELFF.

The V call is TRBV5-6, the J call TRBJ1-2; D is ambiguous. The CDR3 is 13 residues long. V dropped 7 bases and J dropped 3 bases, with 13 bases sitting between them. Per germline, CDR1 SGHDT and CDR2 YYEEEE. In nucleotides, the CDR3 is TGTGCCAGCGGCTCAACTCACCACTATGGCTACACCTTC. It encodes CASGSTHHYGYTF.

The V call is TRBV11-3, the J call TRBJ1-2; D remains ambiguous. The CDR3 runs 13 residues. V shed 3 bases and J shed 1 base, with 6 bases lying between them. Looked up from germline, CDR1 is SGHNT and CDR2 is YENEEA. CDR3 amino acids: CASSFPFNYGYTF. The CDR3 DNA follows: TGTGCCAGCAGCTTCCCTTTTAACTATGGCTACACCTTC.

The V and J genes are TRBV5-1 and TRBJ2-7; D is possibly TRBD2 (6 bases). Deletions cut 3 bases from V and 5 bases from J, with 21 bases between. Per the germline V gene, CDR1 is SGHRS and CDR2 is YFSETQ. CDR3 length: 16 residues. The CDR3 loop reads CASSYLTGTGINEQYF. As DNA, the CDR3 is TGCGCCAGCAGCTACCTAACCGGGACTGGCATTAACGAGCAGTACTTC. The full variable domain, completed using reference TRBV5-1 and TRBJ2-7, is KAGVTQTPRYLIKTRGQQVTLSCSPISGHRSVSWYQQTPGQGLQFLFEYFSETQRNKGNFPGRFSGRQFSNSRSEMNVSTLELGDSALYLCASSYLTGTGINEQYFGPGTRLTVT.

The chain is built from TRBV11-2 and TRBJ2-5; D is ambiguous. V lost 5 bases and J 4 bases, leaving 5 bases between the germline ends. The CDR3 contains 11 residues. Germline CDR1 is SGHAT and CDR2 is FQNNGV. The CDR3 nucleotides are TGTGCCAGCAGCCTCGGAGAGACCCAGTACTTC. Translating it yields CASSLGETQYF.

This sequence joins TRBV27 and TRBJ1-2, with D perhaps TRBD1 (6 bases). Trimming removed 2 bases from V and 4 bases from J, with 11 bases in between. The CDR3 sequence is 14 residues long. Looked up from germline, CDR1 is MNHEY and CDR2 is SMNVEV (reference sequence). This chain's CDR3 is CASSLKQGSYGYTF. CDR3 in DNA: TGTGCCAGCAGTTTAAAACAGGGATCCTATGGCTACACCTTC.

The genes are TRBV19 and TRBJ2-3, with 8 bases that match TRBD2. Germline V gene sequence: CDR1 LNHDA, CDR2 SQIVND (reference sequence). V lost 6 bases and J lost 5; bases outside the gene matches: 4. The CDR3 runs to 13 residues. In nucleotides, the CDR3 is TGTGCCAGTAGGCAAAGCGGGGGAGATACGCAGTATTTT. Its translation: CASRQSGGDTQYF.

The CDR3 bases are TGTGCCAGCAGCAGACACCGGGACAGGGCCACAGATACGCAGTATTTT. Amino acid sequence: CASSRHRDRATDTQYF. The chain carries TRBV27 and TRBJ2-3; 9 bases align to TRBD1. The J segment lost 2 bases and the V segment lost 6 bases, leaving 9 bases of the junction unmatched. The CDR3 is made up of 16 amino acids. Per germline, CDR1 MNHEY and CDR2 SMNVEV (reference sequence).

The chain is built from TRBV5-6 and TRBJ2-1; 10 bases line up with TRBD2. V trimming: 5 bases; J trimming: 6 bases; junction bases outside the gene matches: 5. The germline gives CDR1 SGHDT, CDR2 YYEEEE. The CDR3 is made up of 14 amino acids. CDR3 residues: CASREGLALNEQFF. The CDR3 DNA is TGTGCCAGCAGGGAGGGACTAGCGCTCAATGAGCAGTTCTTC.

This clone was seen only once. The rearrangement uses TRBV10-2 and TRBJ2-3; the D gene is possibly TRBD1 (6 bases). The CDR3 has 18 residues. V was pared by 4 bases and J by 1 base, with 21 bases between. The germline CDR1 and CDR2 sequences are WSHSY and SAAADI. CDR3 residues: CASSVVQGRQDRTDTQYF. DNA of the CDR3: TGCGCCAGCAGTGTTGTTCAGGGGCGGCAGGATCGCACAGATACGCAGTATTTT.

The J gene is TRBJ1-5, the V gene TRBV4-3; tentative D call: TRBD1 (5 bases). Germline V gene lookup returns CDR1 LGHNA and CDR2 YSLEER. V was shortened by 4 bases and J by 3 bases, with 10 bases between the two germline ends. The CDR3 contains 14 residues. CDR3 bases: TGCGCCAGCAGCCTTGACAGATACAATCAGCCCCAGCATTTT. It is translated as CASSLDRYNQPQHF.